Below are 10 T cell receptor beta chains sequenced from a single sample in a study of T cell changes during pregnancy in multiple sclerosis. Method: immunoSEQ multiplex PCR; TCRdb's copy keeps in-frame clones and lacks some. The sample lists 30,000 or so clones, 90% seen once, with less than 0.45% in the top ten. The input for sequencing was CD4+ T cells from peripheral blood mononuclear cells, taken in the second trimester of pregnancy. These receptors originate from a female donor in good health, enrolled as a control in a pregnancy study.

The V gene is TRBV19, the J gene TRBJ1-3; D might be TRBD1 (6 bases). CDR1 and CDR2 from the germline V gene are LNHDA and SQIVND (reference sequence). V lost 2 bases to trimming and J lost 0 bases, with 8 bases between them. The CDR3 has 15 amino acids. This CDR3 reads CASSIIGGSGNTIYF. The CDR3 DNA follows: TGTGCCAGTAGTATAATAGGGGGCTCTGGAAACACCATATATTTT.

V and J are TRBV5-8 and TRBJ2-2; maybe TRBD2 (6 bases). The V gene's germline CDR1 is SGHTS and CDR2 YDEGEE. This CDR3 region has 15 residues. Trimming took 2 bases from V and 6 from J, leaving 14 bases between them. CDR3 amino acids: CASSFDGRNPGELFF. In DNA, the CDR3 is TGTGCCAGCAGCTTCGACGGGAGAAATCCCGGGGAGCTGTTTTTT.

This clone was observed a few times. J is TRBJ2-2 and V is TRBV19, with 9 bases lining up with TRBD1. The V gene's germline CDR1 is LNHDA and CDR2 SQIVND (reference sequence). V was pared by 3 bases and J by 4 bases, with 12 bases of the junction left unmatched. The CDR3 contains 18 residues. For the CDR3, the DNA is TGTGCCAGTAGTATTTTCCTGGGACAGGGCCCCAGCACCGGGGAGCTGTTTTTT. This gives the protein CASSIFLGQGPSTGELFF. The variable domain in full, completed from reference TRBV19 and TRBJ2-2, reads DGGITQSPKYLFRKEGQNVTLSCEQNLNHDAMYWYRQDPGQGLRLIYYSQIVNDFQKGDIAEGYSVSREKKESFPLTVTSAQKNPTAFYLCASSIFLGQGPSTGELFFGEGSRLTVL.

This rearrangement joins TRBV18 to TRBJ2-5; D is unresolved. V lost 3 bases to trimming and J lost 0 bases, with 8 bases between them. The germline V gene encodes CDR1 KGHSH and CDR2 LQKENI. The CDR3 is made up of 14 amino acids. In DNA form, the CDR3 reads TGTGCCAGCTCACCTGGTCTAGACCAAGAGACCCAGTACTTC. It codes for CASSPGLDQETQYF. The full variable domain, with the rest looked up from reference TRBV18 and TRBJ2-5, is NAGVMQNPRHLVRRRGQEARLRCSPMKGHSHVYWYRQLPEEGLKFMVYLQKENIIDESGMPKERFSAEFPKEGPSILRIQQVVRGDSAAYFCASSPGLDQETQYFGPGTRLLVL.

Within the sample, this clone is medium-sized (0.01 to 0.1%). V and J are TRBV7-9 and TRBJ2-5; possibly TRBD1 for D (6 bases). CDR3 length: 14 residues. The V gene lost 6 bases and the J gene lost 5 bases, with 16 bases spanning the gap. Germline CDR1 is SEHNR and CDR2 is FQNEAQ (reference sequence). This chain's CDR3 is CASSSGVVGETQYF. DNA of the CDR3: TGTGCCAGCAGTTCAGGGGTCGTCGGGGAGACCCAGTACTTC. Drawing the rest from reference TRBV7-9 and TRBJ2-5, the complete variable domain is DTGVSQNPRHKITKRGQNVTFRCDPISEHNRLYWYRQTLGQGPEFLTYFQNEAQLEKSRLLSDRFSAERPKGSFSTLEIQRTEQGDSAMYLCASSSGVVGETQYFGPGTRLLVL.

The V and J genes are TRBV19 and TRBJ2-2; no reliable D call. This CDR3 has 13 residues. Looked up from germline, CDR1 is LNHDA and CDR2 is SQIVND (reference sequence). The ends were cut back, 4 bases at V and 2 bases at J, with 5 bases in the middle. CDR3 sequence (DNA): TGTGCCAGTAGTAGCCTAAACACCGGGGAGCTGTTTTTT. This translates into CASSSLNTGELFF.

This clone was seen a single time. The chain recombines TRBV7-9 with TRBJ1-6, with 8 bases fitting TRBD1. Looked up from germline, CDR1 is SEHNR and CDR2 is FQNEAQ (reference sequence). This CDR3 contains 16 residues. V lost 5 bases and J lost 7; bases outside the gene matches: 10. Here the CDR3 reads CASSRIQGGGNSPLHF. For the CDR3, the DNA is TGTGCCAGCAGCCGGATACAGGGGGGAGGCAATTCACCCCTCCACTTT.

The chain couples TRBV6-5 to TRBJ2-1; 8 bases fit TRBD2. The CDR3 totals 13 residues. V dropped 7 bases and J dropped 6; count of bases not matched to a gene: 5. From germline, CDR1 is MNHEY and CDR2 SVGAGI. The CDR3 DNA reads as TGTGCCAGCACTGAAAGCGGGAGCAATGAGCAGTTCTTC. Translation gives CASTESGSNEQFF.

This clone was recorded once. One end of the junction is discordant with germline, which a read error may explain. The chain couples TRBV5-4 to TRBJ2-7, with a weak D call TRBD2 (5 bases). The CDR3 is 12 amino acids. CDR1 SGHNT and CDR2 YYREEE come from the germline V gene (reference sequence). This CDR3 is CATSLRGYEQYF. CDR3 nucleotides: TGTGCCACCAGCCTTCGGGGTTACGAGCAGTACTTC.

This chain's CDR3 is CASSEGQSSPLHF. In nucleotides, the CDR3 is TGTGCCAGCAGCGAGGGACAGTCCTCACCCCTCCACTTT. V usage is TRBV7-8 and J usage is TRBJ1-6; the match to TRBD1 covers 7 bases. V shed 5 bases and J 10 bases; nucleotides not matched to a gene: 5. This CDR3 spans 13 amino acids. Germline V CDR1 and CDR2: SGHVS, FQNEAQ.